Presented here are 13 T cell receptor beta chains from one specimen sequenced in a study of blood T cell repertoires in COVID-19. Method: immunoSEQ multiplex PCR; TCRdb's copy keeps in-frame clones and lacks some. The table records around 70,000 clones, 80% to 90% of them present only once. Sequencing was carried out using peripheral blood. These receptors all stem from a human donor in a cohort sampled during active COVID-19.

The chain combines TRBV5-6 with TRBJ2-7; 10 bases agree with TRBD2. Losses at the gene ends were 6 bases for V and 0 bases for J; bases not matched to a gene: 6. This CDR3 comprises 15 residues. CDR1 is SGHDT and CDR2 is YYEEEE in the germline V gene. The CDR3 DNA reads TGTGCCAGCACCTACGGGACTAGCGCCTCCTACGAGCAGTACTTC. Translating gives CASTYGTSASYEQYF. The full variable domain, with the rest looked up from reference TRBV5-6 and TRBJ2-7, is DAGVTQSPTHLIKTRGQQVTLRCSPKSGHDTVSWYQQALGQGPQFIFQYYEEEERQRGNFPDRFSGHQFPNYSSELNVNALLLGDSALYLCASTYGTSASYEQYFGPGTRLTVT.

The DNA of the CDR3 is TGCGCCAGCAGCAGTCCGGGACAGGGGGCTTCTGGGGCCAACGTCCTGACTTTC. It encodes CASSSPGQGASGANVLTF. The chain has TRBV5-1 and TRBJ2-6, with 12 bases matching TRBD1. This CDR3 is 18 amino acids long. Trimming cost V 4 bases and J 1 base; bases outside gene matches: 6. Germline lookup yields CDR1 SGHRS and CDR2 YFSETQ.

The V and J genes are TRBV11-2 and TRBJ2-7, with 10 bases matching TRBD2. The ends lost 4 bases at V and 0 bases at J; junction bases unmatched: 6. The CDR3 contains 16 residues. Germline V gene sequence: CDR1 SGHAT, CDR2 FQNNGV. The CDR3 nucleotides read TGTGCCAGCAGCTCCTCAAGGACTAGCGGCTCCTACGAGCAGTACTTC. Its protein is CASSSSRTSGSYEQYF.

The V and J genes are TRBV27 and TRBJ2-7; TRBD1 matches 8 bases. The length of the CDR3 is 14 residues. Germline values: CDR1 MNHEY, CDR2 SMNVEV (reference sequence). With 4 bases clipped from V and 6 bases from J, the junction kept 8 bases outside the gene matches. The CDR3: CASSYSLGTGEQYF. CDR3 DNA: TGTGCCAGCAGTTATAGTTTAGGGACAGGCGAGCAGTACTTC.

The chain combines TRBV3-1 (or the pseudogene TRBV3-2) with TRBJ2-7; 11 nucleotides agree with TRBD2. CDR3 size: 20 residues. The germline V gene has CDR1 LGHDT and CDR2 YNNKEL (reference sequence). J was trimmed by 4 bases and V by 0 bases; bases with no gene match: 17. CDR3 sequence (DNA): TGTGCCAGCAGCCAAGATCGAAGGTCGACTAGCGGGGCTACCGGGTACGAGCAGTACTTC. Translation: CASSQDRRSTSGATGYEQYF.

The rearrangement links TRBV2 to TRBJ1-4, with D possibly being TRBD1 (6 bases). Trimming left V 5 bases short and J 6 bases short, with 16 bases between. The CDR3 spans 15 residues. CDR1 and CDR2 from the germline V gene are SNHLY and FYNNEI. The CDR3, as DNA: TGTGCCAGCAGTTTTCCAGGGGTGGGGGATGAAAAACTGTTTTTT. It translates to CASSFPGVGDEKLFF. Variable domain in full (rest from reference TRBV2 and TRBJ1-4): EPEVTQTPSHQVTQMGQEVILRCVPISNHLYFYWYRQILGQKVEFLVSFYNNEISEKSEIFDDQFSVERPDGSNFTLKIRSTKLEDSAMYFCASSFPGVGDEKLFFGSGTQLSVL.

The J gene is TRBJ2-1, the V gene TRBV7-2; a possible D gene is TRBD1 (6 bases). Germline CDR1 reads SGHTA; CDR2 reads FQGNSA. The CDR3 covers 15 residues. The V end lost 2 bases, the J end lost 7 bases, and 15 bases lay between the germline ends. CDR3 residues: CASSLHTGLGNEQFF. The CDR3 DNA follows: TGTGCCAGCAGCTTACACACAGGGCTCGGGAATGAGCAGTTCTTC.

The V gene is TRBV3-1 (or the pseudogene TRBV3-2), the J gene TRBJ2-1; D unclear. V gave up 7 bases and J gave up 0 bases, with 10 bases separating them. This CDR3 has 14 amino acids. Germline values: CDR1 LGHDT, CDR2 YNNKEL (reference sequence). The CDR3 region has the DNA TGTGCCAGCACCGACATAAACTCCTACAATGAGCAGTTCTTC. Its translation: CASTDINSYNEQFF.

This clone appeared a single time. The chain has TRBV5-1 and TRBJ2-7, with D maybe TRBD2 (5 bases). The germline V gene encodes CDR1 SGHRS and CDR2 YFSETQ. The CDR3 is 17 residues long. With 4 bases removed from V and 2 bases from J, the gap between germline ends came to 22 bases. The CDR3 DNA follows: TGCGCCAGCAGCCTCCGAGGACTCACGGACCCTCCCTACGAGCAGTACTTC. Translating it yields CASSLRGLTDPPYEQYF.

The J gene is TRBJ2-1, the V gene TRBV11-3, with TRBD2 matching 12 bases. Trimming removed 5 bases from V and 10 bases from J; junction bases left unmatched: 9. CDR1 and CDR2 from the germline V gene are SGHNT and YENEEA. This CDR3 has 15 residues. The DNA for the CDR3 is TGTGCCAGCAGCCAGGGACTAGCGGGTGTTGGGGAGCAGTTCTTC. This gives the protein CASSQGLAGVGEQFF. The full variable domain, completed using reference TRBV11-3 and TRBJ2-1, is EAGVVQSPRYKIIEKKQPVAFWCNPISGHNTLYWYLQNLGQGPELLIRYENEEAVDDSQLPKDRFSAERLKGVDSTLKIQPAELGDSAVYLCASSQGLAGVGEQFFGPGTRLTVL.

This chain uses TRBV5-1 with TRBJ1-1; no definite D call. This CDR3 region has 13 residues. Germline V gene data show CDR1 as SGHRS and CDR2 as YFSETQ. Trimming took off 3 bases at V and 8 bases at J, with 14 bases between the two ends. The CDR3 region is CASSSTGSKEAFF. The CDR3 nucleotides read TGCGCCAGCAGCTCCACGGGGAGTAAAGAAGCTTTCTTT.

This sequence joins TRBV30 and TRBJ1-2; perhaps TRBD1 as D (6 bases). V dropped 2 bases and J dropped 6 bases, with 13 bases sitting between them. In germline, CDR1 is GTSNPN, CDR2 SVGIG (reference sequence). The CDR3 is 13 residues long. The DNA of the CDR3 is TGTGCCTGGAGTCGGATGGCAGGGGATGGCTACACCTTC. It translates to CAWSRMAGDGYTF.

The rearrangement joins TRBV4-2 to TRBJ1-4; TRBD1 matches at 7 bases. The CDR3 runs to 17 residues. Germline loops: CDR1 LGHNA, CDR2 YNFKEQ. V lost 4 bases and J lost 7; bases outside the gene matches: 15. CDR3 DNA: TGTGCCAGCAGCCCCAGGGGTGTCTCAGGGGGAGGTGAAAAACTGTTTTTT. The encoded protein is CASSPRGVSGGGEKLFF.